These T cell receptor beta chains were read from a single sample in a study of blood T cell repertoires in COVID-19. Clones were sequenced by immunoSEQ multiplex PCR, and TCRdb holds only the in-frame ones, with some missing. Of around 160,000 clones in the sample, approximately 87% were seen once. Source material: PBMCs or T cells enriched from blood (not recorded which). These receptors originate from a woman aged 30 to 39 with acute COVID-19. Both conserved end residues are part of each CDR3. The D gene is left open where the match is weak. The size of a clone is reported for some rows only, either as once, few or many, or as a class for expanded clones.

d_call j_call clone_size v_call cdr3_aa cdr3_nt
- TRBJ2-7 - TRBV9 CASSVGGLSSYEQYF TGTGCCAGCAGCGTAGGAGGACTAAGCTCCTACGAGCAGTACTTC
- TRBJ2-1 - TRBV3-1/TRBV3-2 CASSQEPTGYNEQFF TGTGCCAGCAGCCAAGAACCGACTGGCTACAATGAGCAGTTCTTC
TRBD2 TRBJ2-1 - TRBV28 CASKAGTSVNNEQFF TGTGCCAGTAAGGCCGGGACTAGCGTGAACAATGAGCAGTTCTTC
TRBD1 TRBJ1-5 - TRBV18 CASSQDREVQPQHF TGTGCCAGCTCACAAGACAGGGAGGTTCAGCCCCAGCATTTT
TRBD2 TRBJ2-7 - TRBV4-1 CASSQEGRTSGTVLRGQYF TGCGCCAGCAGCCAAGAAGGCCGGACTAGCGGGACGGTCCTACGAGGGCAGTACTTC
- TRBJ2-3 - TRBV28 CASSLSGLRDTQYF TGTGCCAGCAGTTTATCCGGTTTGCGAGATACGCAGTATTTT
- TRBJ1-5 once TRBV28 CASISPFYRARGNQPQHF TGTGCCAGCATCAGCCCCTTTTACAGGGCCCGGGGCAATCAGCCCCAGCATTTT
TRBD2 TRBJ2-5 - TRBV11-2 CASSLGGTQETQYF TGTGCCAGCAGCTTGGGAGGGACTCAAGAGACCCAGTACTTC
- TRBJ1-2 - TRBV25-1 CASSESWQNGYTF TGTGCCAGCAGTGAATCTTGGCAGAATGGCTACACCTTC
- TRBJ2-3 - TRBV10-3 CAIRGQSTDTQYF TGTGCCATCAGGGGGCAGAGCACAGATACGCAGTATTTT
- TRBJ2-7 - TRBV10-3 CAAWDIEQYEQYF TGTGCCGCCTGGGACATTGAACAATACGAGCAGTACTTC
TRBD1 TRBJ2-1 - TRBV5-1 CASSLGDRVNEQFF TGCGCCAGCAGCTTGGGGGACAGGGTAAATGAGCAGTTCTTC
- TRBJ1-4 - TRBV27 CASIFGPNEKLFF TGTGCCAGCATTTTCGGTCCTAATGAAAAACTGTTTTTT
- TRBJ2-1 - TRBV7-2 CASSLDTTTYNEQFF TGTGCCAGCAGCTTGGACACGACCACGTACAATGAGCAGTTCTTC
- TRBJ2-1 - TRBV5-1 CASSLGLVGTNEQFF TGCGCCAGCAGCTTGGGTCTAGTGGGTACCAATGAGCAGTTCTTC
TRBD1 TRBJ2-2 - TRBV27 CASSSTGSTTGELFF TGTGCCAGCAGTTCGACAGGGTCTACCACCGGGGAGCTGTTTTTT
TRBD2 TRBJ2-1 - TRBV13 CASSPGGNEQFF TGTGCCAGCAGCCCCGGGGGGAATGAGCAGTTCTTC
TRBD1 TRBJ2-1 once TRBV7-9 CASSLYSGTGIRNEQFF TGTGCCAGCAGCCTCTACTCCGGGACAGGAATCAGGAATGAGCAGTTCTTC
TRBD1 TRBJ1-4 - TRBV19 CASSARGLTNEKLFF TGTGCCAGTAGTGCCAGGGGGCTTACTAATGAAAAACTGTTTTTT
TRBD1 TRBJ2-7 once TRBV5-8 CASSSILDRGKSGEQYF TGTGCCAGCAGCTCTATCCTGGACAGGGGGAAATCGGGTGAGCAGTACTTC
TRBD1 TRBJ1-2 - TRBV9 CASSAGTGNYGYTF TGTGCCAGCAGCGCTGGGACAGGCAACTATGGCTACACCTTC
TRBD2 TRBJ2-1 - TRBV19 CATQHRREGSYNEQFF TGTGCCACCCAACACCGGCGGGAGGGCTCCTACAATGAGCAGTTCTTC
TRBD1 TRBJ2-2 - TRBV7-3 CASSGGTGDTGELFF TGTGCCAGCAGCGGAGGGACAGGGGACACCGGGGAGCTGTTTTTT
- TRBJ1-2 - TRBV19 CASSENGGRNYGYTF TGTGCCAGTAGTGAGAACGGGGGAAGGAACTATGGCTACACCTTC
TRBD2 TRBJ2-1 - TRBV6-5 CASSYSVTSGTNEQFF TGTGCCAGCAGTTACTCGGTCACTAGCGGGACGAATGAGCAGTTCTTC
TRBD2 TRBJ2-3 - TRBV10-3 CAISELAGGSTDTQYF TGTGCCATCAGTGAGCTAGCGGGAGGGAGCACAGATACGCAGTATTTT
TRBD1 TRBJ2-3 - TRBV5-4 CASSDGDRRTDTQYF TGTGCCAGCAGCGATGGGGACAGAAGAACAGATACGCAGTATTTT
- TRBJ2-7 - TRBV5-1 CASSLEGDYEQYF TGCGCCAGCAGCTTGGAGGGAGACTACGAGCAGTACTTC
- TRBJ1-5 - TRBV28 CASSLGSADSSNQPQHF TGTGCCAGCAGTTTGGGCTCGGCGGACAGTTCCAATCAGCCCCAGCATTTT
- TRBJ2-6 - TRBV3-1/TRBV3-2 CASSHTGGTGANVLTF TGTGCCAGCAGCCACACTGGGGGGACTGGGGCCAACGTCCTGACTTTC
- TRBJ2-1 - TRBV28 CASISSEYGTYNEQFF TGTGCCAGCATCTCCTCGGAGTATGGTACATACAATGAGCAGTTCTTC
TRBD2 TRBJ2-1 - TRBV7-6 CASSQGLAGASYNEQFF TGTGCCAGCAGCCAGGGACTAGCGGGGGCCTCCTACAATGAGCAGTTCTTC
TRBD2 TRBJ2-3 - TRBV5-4 CASSLGRESFPDTQYF TGTGCCAGCAGCTTGGGGCGGGAGAGTTTCCCAGATACGCAGTATTTT
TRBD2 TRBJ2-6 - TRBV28 CASSSLTGGGANVLTF TGTGCCAGCAGTTCCCTGACGGGGGGTGGGGCCAACGTCCTGACTTTC
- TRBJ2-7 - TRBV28 CASRGSSYEQYF TGTGCCAGCAGAGGTAGCTCGTACGAGCAGTACTTC
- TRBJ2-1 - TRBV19 CASSIDLDSHNEQFF TGTGCCAGTAGTATAGATCTGGACAGCCACAATGAGCAGTTCTTC
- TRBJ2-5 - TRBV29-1 CSVRETETQYF TGCAGCGTACGGGAGACAGAGACCCAGTACTTC